These 13 T cell receptor beta chains share one sample of origin, sequenced in a study of cytomegalovirus exposure and HLA in healthy donors. The assay was immunoSEQ multiplex PCR, and TCRdb's table has in-frame clones only and misses some. Seen here are about 180,000 clones, 75% to 90% observed once, and the top ten hold about 16%. Sequences were obtained from PBMCs. These receptors were obtained from a young man in good health and CMV-seropositive.

The V gene is TRBV7-9, the J gene TRBJ1-2; 10 bases match TRBD1. In germline, CDR1 is SEHNR, CDR2 FQNEAQ (reference sequence). The V gene end was trimmed by 3 bases and the J gene end by 3 bases; junction bases not matched to a gene: 7. The CDR3 covers 16 residues. DNA of the CDR3: TGTGCCAGCAGCTTCCGGGACAGGGGCTTGGACTATGGCTACACCTTC. Translated: CASSFRDRGLDYGYTF. Complete variable domain (other parts from reference TRBV7-9 and TRBJ1-2): DTGVSQNPRHKITKRGQNVTFRCDPISEHNRLYWYRQTLGQGPEFLTYFQNEAQLEKSRLLSDRFSAERPKGSFSTLEIQRTEQGDSAMYLCASSFRDRGLDYGYTFGSGTRLTVV.

The V gene is TRBV2, the J gene TRBJ1-6; 8 positions agree with TRBD1. CDR1 and CDR2 from the germline V gene are SNHLY and FYNNEI. This CDR3 has 15 residues. The V segment lost 1 base and the J segment 9 bases; nucleotides outside the gene matches: 5. CDR3 region: CASSEEQGGFSPLHF. The CDR3 DNA reads as TGTGCCAGCAGTGAAGAACAGGGGGGATTTTCACCCCTCCACTTT.

This sequence joins TRBV5-5 and TRBJ1-1; D possibly corresponds to TRBD1 (5 bases). From germline, CDR1 is SGHKS and CDR2 YYEKEE (reference sequence). With 3 bases removed from V and 5 bases from J, the gap between germline ends came to 11 bases. The CDR3 spans 13 residues. CDR3 residues: CASSSGDGTEAFF. CDR3 in DNA: TGTGCCAGCAGCTCGGGGGACGGGACTGAAGCTTTCTTT.

V is TRBV19 and J is TRBJ2-5, with TRBD2 as a possible D gene (5 bases). Germline CDR1 and CDR2: LNHDA and SQIVND (reference sequence). The CDR3 loop spans 13 amino acids. The germline V and J ends were trimmed by 6 bases and 2 bases, with 10 bases remaining between them. The CDR3 spells CASRRAVQETQYF. CDR3 DNA: TGTGCCAGTAGGAGGGCAGTTCAAGAGACCCAGTACTTC.

The chain uses TRBV6-5 and TRBJ2-5, with no clear D. The V end lost 0 bases, the J end lost 1 base, and 12 bases lay between the germline ends. The V gene's germline CDR1 is MNHEY and CDR2 SVGAGI. This CDR3 comprises 16 residues. CDR3: CASSYSEYVSQETQYF. Written as DNA, the CDR3 is TGTGCCAGCAGTTACTCCGAGTATGTTTCCCAAGAGACCCAGTACTTC.

The chain recombines TRBV4-1 with TRBJ2-1, with TRBD2 identical over 9 bases. This CDR3 comprises 16 residues. CDR1 is MGHRA and CDR2 is YSYEKL in the germline V gene. V shed 3 bases and J 8 bases; nucleotides not matched to a gene: 11. The CDR3 region is CASSHTLSGSGDEQFF. The CDR3 nucleotides are TGCGCCAGCAGCCATACCCTTAGCGGGAGTGGAGATGAGCAGTTCTTC.

The chain joins TRBV5-6 to TRBJ1-2; the D gene is possibly TRBD1 (6 bases). The length of the CDR3 is 14 residues. V was pared by 4 bases and J by 4 bases, with 14 bases between. CDR1 is SGHDT and CDR2 is YYEEEE in the germline V gene. The CDR3 DNA follows: TGTGCCAGCAGCGCAACAGGGTACGGCTATGGCTACACCTTC. It encodes CASSATGYGYGYTF.

V is TRBV28 and J is TRBJ2-5, with 7 positions matching TRBD1. The germline gives CDR1 MDHEN, CDR2 SYDVKM. The CDR3 loop spans 13 amino acids. J was trimmed by 1 base and V by 9 bases; bases with no gene match: 5. CDR3 sequence reads: CASRQGVQETQYF. The CDR3 DNA reads as TGTGCCAGTCGCCAGGGGGTCCAAGAGACCCAGTACTTC.

This chain links TRBV10-2 with TRBJ2-2, with 8 bases aligning to TRBD1. The CDR3 is 16 residues long. Germline V gene lookup returns CDR1 WSHSY and CDR2 SAAADI. The V and J ends lost 2 bases and 0 bases, in that order; junction bases with no gene match: 2. CDR3 sequence: CASSETGGTNTGELFF. The CDR3 DNA reads as TGCGCCAGCAGTGAGACAGGGGGTACGAACACCGGGGAGCTGTTTTTT.

The V call is TRBV7-2, the J call TRBJ2-2; 7 bases align to TRBD2. This CDR3 is 16 amino acids long. Looked up from germline, CDR1 is SGHTA and CDR2 is FQGNSA. V was clipped by 6 bases and J by 2 bases; unmatched bases: 9. CDR3 nucleotides: TGTGCCAGCAGATCCAGCGGGGAATCTAACACCGGGGAGCTGTTTTTT. Residues: CASRSSGESNTGELFF.

The rearrangement uses TRBV28 and TRBJ1-2; 7 nucleotides align to TRBD1. With 8 bases clipped from V and 2 bases from J, the junction kept 11 bases outside the gene matches. Germline CDR1 MDHEN, CDR2 SYDVKM. The CDR3 extends over 15 amino acids. The CDR3 DNA reads TGTGCCAGCTGTGATCCCAAGACAGGGAACTATGGCTACACCTTC. It encodes CASCDPKTGNYGYTF.

This chain uses TRBV27 with TRBJ2-5; no clear D. Trimming removed 6 bases from V and 5 bases from J, with 16 bases in between. In germline, CDR1 is MNHEY, CDR2 SMNVEV (reference sequence). This CDR3 contains 14 residues. Written as DNA, the CDR3 is TGTGCCAGCAGCCAAGCAAGTTCTCGGGAGACCCAGTACTTC. This codes for CASSQASSRETQYF.

The V call is TRBV25-1, the J call TRBJ2-3; 9 bases are a match to TRBD1. The CDR3 length is 14 residues. The V gene's germline CDR1 is MGHDK and CDR2 SYGVNS. With 3 bases clipped from V and 5 bases from J, the junction kept 3 bases outside the gene matches. The CDR3 DNA is TGTGCCAGCAGTGAGGGACAGGGCATAGATACGCAGTATTTT. It specifies CASSEGQGIDTQYF.